The 32 T cell receptor beta chains reported below all come from one sample, sequenced in a study of blood T cell repertoires in COVID-19. Profiling relied on immunoSEQ multiplex PCR, and the TCRdb table lists in-frame clones only, not all of them. Among roughly 200,000 clones listed, 65% to 90% were seen once. The sample consisted of PBMCs or T cells enriched from blood (not recorded which). All receptors come from a woman aged 60-75 years with acute COVID-19.

This clone appeared a few times. V gene TRBV7-9 combines with J gene TRBJ1-1; D gene unclear. In germline, CDR1 is SEHNR, CDR2 FQNEAQ (reference sequence). With 4 bases removed from V and 0 bases from J, the gap between germline ends came to 9 bases. The CDR3 extends over 14 amino acids. The CDR3 loop is CASSSENMNTEAFF. As DNA, the CDR3 is TGTGCCAGCAGCTCGGAGAACATGAACACTGAAGCTTTCTTT.

The gene calls are TRBV7-2 and TRBJ1-5, with D perhaps matching TRBD1 (6 bases). Looked up from germline, CDR1 is SGHTA and CDR2 is FQGNSA. This CDR3 spans 13 amino acids. V lost 5 bases, J lost 7 bases, and 12 bases lay in between. CDR3 nucleotides: TGTGCCAGCAGCATCCAGGGGAGACAGCCCCAGCATTTT. Translating it yields CASSIQGRQPQHF.

The chain links TRBV10-3 to TRBJ1-5, with TRBD1 matching 8 bases. Trimming at V came to 7 bases and at J to 0 bases, leaving 5 bases not matched to a gene. The germline gives CDR1 ENHRY, CDR2 SYGVKD. There are 15 residues in the CDR3. As DNA, the CDR3 is TGTGCCATCAAATCGACAGGGGATAGCAATCAGCCCCAGCATTTT. This codes for CAIKSTGDSNQPQHF.

This clone was detected many times. The rearrangement joins TRBV4-3 to TRBJ2-3, with TRBD2 matching over 8 bases. The CDR3 spans 17 residues. The germline V gene encodes CDR1 LGHNA and CDR2 YSLEER. J was trimmed by 0 bases and V by 1 base; bases with no gene match: 6. The CDR3 bases are TGCGCCAGCAGCCAAGCGATTAGCGGGGTTAGCACAGATACGCAGTATTTT. Protein product: CASSQAISGVSTDTQYF.

The gene calls are TRBV24-1 and TRBJ1-2, with no clear D. This CDR3 region has 11 residues. Deletions cut 0 bases from V and 10 bases from J, with 5 bases between. Germline V gene data show CDR1 as KGHDR and CDR2 as SFDVKD. The CDR3 reads CATSDLLSYTF. CDR3 DNA sequence: TGTGCCACCAGTGATTTGCTTTCCTACACCTTC.

The gene calls are TRBV9 and TRBJ1-3; 7 bases are a match to TRBD1. The germline CDR1 and CDR2 sequences are SGDLS and YYNGEE. V gave up 3 bases and J gave up 2 bases; unmatched junction bases: 5. The CDR3 is 15 amino acids. CDR3 in DNA: TGTGCCAGCAGCGCCACAGGGGAGCCTGGAAACACCATATATTTT. Its protein is CASSATGEPGNTIYF.

This clone appeared a single time. The V gene is TRBV30, the J gene TRBJ2-3; weak D call: TRBD2 (6 bases). The germline V and J ends were trimmed by 2 bases and 2 bases, with 11 bases remaining between them. The CDR3 is made up of 14 amino acids. Germline loops: CDR1 GTSNPN, CDR2 SVGIG (reference sequence). Here the CDR3 DNA reads TGTGCCTGGAGTCCCGGGGGACTCACAGATACGCAGTATTTT. It specifies CAWSPGGLTDTQYF.

CDR3 DNA: TGTGCCAGCAGCGTAGGCAGGTCTGCAGATACGCAGTATTTT. Translated: CASSVGRSADTQYF. V usage is TRBV9 and J usage is TRBJ2-3, with unresolved D. The CDR3 has 14 amino acids. Deletions cut 0 bases from V and 4 bases from J, with 9 bases between. The germline V gene encodes CDR1 SGDLS and CDR2 YYNGEE.

This chain joins TRBV5-4 and TRBJ2-1; 9 bases agree with TRBD1. There are 15 residues in the CDR3. CDR1 and CDR2 from the germline V gene are SGHNT and YYREEE (reference sequence). V shed 4 bases and J 4 bases; nucleotides not matched to a gene: 6. The CDR3 protein is CASSLGQGRYNEQFF. The CDR3 DNA reads TGTGCCAGCAGCCTCGGACAGGGGAGGTACAATGAGCAGTTCTTC.

The V call is TRBV10-2, the J call TRBJ1-5; 10 positions agree with TRBD1. Per germline, CDR1 WSHSY and CDR2 SAAADI. The CDR3 is made up of 17 amino acids. The V gene end was trimmed by 3 bases and the J gene end by 7 bases; junction bases not matched to a gene: 12. The CDR3 is CASSDRQGASLKQPQHF. As DNA, the CDR3 is TGCGCCAGCAGTGATCGACAGGGGGCGTCTTTAAAACAGCCCCAGCATTTT.

The rearrangement links TRBV5-1 to TRBJ1-4; TRBD1 might be the D (5 bases). Trimming took off 0 bases at V and 7 bases at J, with 13 bases between the two ends. Per germline, CDR1 SGHRS and CDR2 YFSETQ. The CDR3 totals 15 residues. The chain's CDR3 is CASSLVLGPTEKLFF. The CDR3, as DNA: TGCGCCAGCAGCTTGGTTCTGGGGCCAACTGAAAAACTGTTTTTT.

The chain carries TRBV6-4 and TRBJ1-5; D gene unclear. Germline loops: CDR1 MRHNA, CDR2 SNTAGT. The CDR3 runs 13 residues. The V end lost 4 bases, the J end lost 3 bases, and 7 bases lay between the germline ends. CDR3 DNA: TGTGCCAGCAGTGCCGGGATCAATCAGCCCCAGCATTTT. Translating it yields CASSAGINQPQHF.

In this sample, this clone turned up many times. The chain has TRBV2 and TRBJ1-2; TRBD1 agrees at 8 bases. The V gene end was trimmed by 8 bases and the J gene end by 2 bases; junction bases not matched to a gene: 7. There are 14 residues in the CDR3. Germline CDR1 reads SNHLY; CDR2 reads FYNNEI. The CDR3 nucleotides read TGTGCCAGCTCCTCGGACAGGGTCAACTATGGCTACACCTTC. Translation gives CASSSDRVNYGYTF.

This clone was picked up a small number of times. The chain recombines TRBV9 with TRBJ2-1, with D perhaps matching TRBD2 (7 bases). CDR1 and CDR2 from the germline V gene are SGDLS and YYNGEE. Trimming left V 0 bases short and J 2 bases short, with 12 bases between. CDR3 length: 16 residues. The CDR3 sequence is CASSVGGGGTYNEQFF. The CDR3 DNA follows: TGTGCCAGCAGCGTAGGGGGCGGGGGCACCTACAATGAGCAGTTCTTC.

This clone was seen a single time. CDR3 coding DNA: TGCAGCGTTGAAGAGGGGAGTGTTGGCACCGGGGAGCTGTTTTTT. Its translation is CSVEEGSVGTGELFF. V usage is TRBV29-1 and J usage is TRBJ2-2; tentative D call: TRBD2 (5 bases). The CDR3 contains 15 residues. Trimming took 0 bases from V and 4 from J, leaving 12 bases between them. Germline CDR1 is SQVTM and CDR2 is ANQGSEA.

The sample holds a few counts of this clone. This chain uses TRBV4-3 with TRBJ1-6; tentative D call: TRBD1 (6 bases). Germline loops: CDR1 LGHNA, CDR2 YSLEER. The CDR3 is made up of 15 amino acids. Trimming took off 9 bases at V and 10 bases at J, with 22 bases between the two ends. This CDR3 reads CASNTPGHRGSPLHF. The CDR3 DNA sequence: TGCGCCAGTAACACGCCGGGACACCGAGGATCACCCCTCCACTTT.

The CDR3 reads CASMDSAATNEKLFF. In DNA form, the CDR3 reads TGTGCCAGTATGGATTCGGCGGCAACTAATGAAAAACTGTTTTTT. This rearrangement joins TRBV19 to TRBJ1-4; D is ambiguous. This CDR3 has 15 amino acids. The ends were cut back, 7 bases at V and 0 bases at J, with 12 bases in the middle. Germline V lookup: CDR1 LNHDA, CDR2 SQIVND (reference sequence).

The V and J genes are TRBV7-2 and TRBJ2-2; 9 bases fit TRBD2. Germline loops: CDR1 SGHTA, CDR2 FQGNSA. The CDR3 is 17 amino acids. With V trimmed by 2 bases and J by 0 bases, 4 bases remained unmatched. The CDR3 DNA reads as TGTGCCAGCAGCTTACGCAGACTAGCGGCGAACACCGGGGAGCTGTTTTTT. This codes for CASSLRRLAANTGELFF.

J is TRBJ1-2 and V is TRBV30; no definite D call. Trimming cost V 5 bases and J 2 bases, with 9 bases left between them. This CDR3 region has 12 residues. The germline gives CDR1 GTSNPN, CDR2 SVGIG (reference sequence). Here the CDR3 reads CAWALGNYGYTF. The CDR3 DNA is TGTGCCTGGGCGCTCGGGAACTATGGCTACACCTTC.

As regards this clone: Additional DNA sequences in this sample encode the identical CDR3. This chain uses TRBV4-1 with TRBJ1-1; 9 positions match TRBD1. This CDR3 contains 13 residues. V lost 6 bases to trimming and J lost 4 bases; unmatched junction nucleotides: 3. Germline lookup yields CDR1 MGHRA and CDR2 YSYEKL. The CDR3 spells CASSQQGATEAFF. The CDR3 DNA sequence: TGCGCCAGCAGTCAACAGGGGGCCACTGAAGCTTTCTTT.

The table lists this clone with a few counts. The genes are TRBV9 and TRBJ1-3; TRBD1 might be the D (5 bases). Germline loops: CDR1 SGDLS, CDR2 YYNGEE. V was trimmed by 4 bases and J by 0 bases, leaving 17 bases between them. The CDR3 has 17 residues. The CDR3: CASSLRPVGLSGNTIYF. In nucleotides, the CDR3 is TGTGCCAGCAGCCTAAGACCGGTGGGGCTCTCTGGAAACACCATATATTTT.

The V call is TRBV29-1, the J call TRBJ1-2; maybe TRBD1 (5 bases). Trimming shortened V by 5 bases and J by 2 bases, and 18 bases separated the two germline ends. The CDR3 loop spans 15 amino acids. Per the germline V gene, CDR1 is SQVTM and CDR2 is ANQGSEA. CDR3 sequence: CSVREGGHRNYGYTF. The CDR3 nucleotides read TGCAGCGTTAGGGAGGGCGGACACCGGAACTATGGCTACACCTTC. The full variable domain, completed using reference TRBV29-1 and TRBJ1-2, is SAVISQKPSRDICQRGTSLTIQCQVDSQVTMMFWYRQQPGQSLTLIATANQGSEATYESGFVIDKFPISRPNLTFSTLTVSNMSPEDSSIYLCSVREGGHRNYGYTFGSGTRLTVV.

The rearrangement links TRBV6-6 to TRBJ2-1; 12 nucleotides agree with TRBD2. CDR3 length equals 15 residues. Unmatched junction bases numbered 6, after V lost 4 bases and J lost 8 bases. The germline V gene encodes CDR1 MNHNY and CDR2 SVGAGI (reference sequence). The CDR3 here is CASSLLAGGLYEQFF. DNA for the CDR3: TGTGCCAGCAGTTTACTAGCGGGAGGTTTGTATGAGCAGTTCTTC.

This chain uses TRBV19 with TRBJ2-1, with D possibly TRBD2 on 6 matching bases. CDR3 size: 13 residues. Germline CDR1 is LNHDA and CDR2 is SQIVND (reference sequence). V gave up 7 bases and J gave up 3 bases, with 10 bases separating them. The CDR3 protein is CASTDSGYNEQFF. CDR3 sequence (DNA): TGTGCCAGTACGGATAGCGGCTACAATGAGCAGTTCTTC.

The genes are TRBV11-2 and TRBJ2-7, with 8 positions matching TRBD2. The CDR3 is made up of 13 amino acids. CDR1 and CDR2 (germline): SGHAT, FQNNGV. V was pared by 6 bases and J by 6 bases, with 7 bases of the junction left unmatched. CDR3 DNA: TGTGCCAGCAGTTCTAGCGGGTGGGGCGAGCAGTACTTC. It translates to CASSSSGWGEQYF.

The CDR3 coding sequence is TGTGCCAGCAGTTTAGAGGGACTAGCGGGCGAGCAGTACGTC. Translating it yields CASSLEGLAGEQYV. The gene calls are TRBV28 and TRBJ2-7; TRBD2 agrees at 12 bases. Germline trimming cut 2 bases from V and 6 bases from J; bases unmatched to any gene: 2. CDR1 MDHEN and CDR2 SYDVKM come from the germline V gene. The CDR3 spans 14 residues.

This clone has just a few counts. The chain combines TRBV30 with TRBJ1-4; the match to TRBD1 covers 8 bases. CDR3 size: 16 residues. Unmatched junction bases numbered 9, after V lost 3 bases and J lost 3 bases. Germline loops: CDR1 GTSNPN, CDR2 SVGIG (reference sequence). The CDR3 nucleotides are TGTGCCTGGAGCGGGGACAGGAAGAGGGCTAATGAAAAACTGTTTTTT. Protein: CAWSGDRKRANEKLFF. The full variable domain, its missing parts supplied by reference TRBV30 and TRBJ1-4, is SQTIHQWPATLVQPVGSPLSLECTVEGTSNPNLYWYRQAAGRGLQLLFYSVGIGQISSEVPQNLSASRPQDRQFILSSKKLLLSDSGFYLCAWSGDRKRANEKLFFGSGTQLSVL.

CDR3: CASSLATGFVQNIQYF. CDR3 DNA sequence: TGCGCCAGCAGCTTGGCTACAGGGTTCGTCCAAAACATTCAGTACTTC. V gene TRBV5-1 combines with J gene TRBJ2-4; tentatively, D is TRBD1 (6 bases). The V end lost 0 bases, the J end lost 5 bases, and 15 bases lay between the germline ends. CDR3 length equals 16 residues. Germline V gene sequence: CDR1 SGHRS, CDR2 YFSETQ.

This chain uses TRBV7-8 with TRBJ1-5; D is ambiguous. The CDR3 spans 13 residues. Germline values: CDR1 SGHVS, CDR2 FQNEAQ. V gave up 3 bases and J gave up 4 bases, with 7 bases separating them. This CDR3 is CASSFEENQPQHF. CDR3 sequence (DNA): TGTGCCAGCAGCTTCGAGGAAAATCAGCCCCAGCATTTT.

The chain is built from TRBV6-2 or TRBV6-3 and TRBJ1-2; D may be TRBD1 (6 bases). Germline V CDR1 and CDR2: MNHEY, SVGEGT. The V end was cut by 3 bases, the J end by 0 bases, with 14 bases between. The CDR3 is made up of 16 amino acids. CDR3 DNA sequence: TGTGCCAGCAGTTATAATCACGGGACACCTAACTATGGCTACACCTTC. Its protein is CASSYNHGTPNYGYTF.

V usage is TRBV25-1 and J usage is TRBJ2-7; D might be TRBD1 (5 bases). In germline, CDR1 is MGHDK, CDR2 SYGVNS. The CDR3 runs to 13 residues. Trimming took 2 bases from V and 6 from J, leaving 11 bases between them. The CDR3 is CASSEQGSAEQYF. The DNA for the CDR3 is TGTGCCAGCAGTGAACAGGGATCGGCCGAGCAGTACTTC.

J is TRBJ2-1 and V is TRBV27; 8 positions match TRBD2. V lost 1 base, J lost 1 base, and 3 bases stayed unmatched. Germline CDR1 MNHEY, CDR2 SMNVEV (reference sequence). The CDR3 extends over 16 amino acids. In nucleotides, the CDR3 is TGTGCCAGCAGTTTATATAGCGGGATGTCCTACAATGAGCAGTTCTTC. Its protein is CASSLYSGMSYNEQFF.